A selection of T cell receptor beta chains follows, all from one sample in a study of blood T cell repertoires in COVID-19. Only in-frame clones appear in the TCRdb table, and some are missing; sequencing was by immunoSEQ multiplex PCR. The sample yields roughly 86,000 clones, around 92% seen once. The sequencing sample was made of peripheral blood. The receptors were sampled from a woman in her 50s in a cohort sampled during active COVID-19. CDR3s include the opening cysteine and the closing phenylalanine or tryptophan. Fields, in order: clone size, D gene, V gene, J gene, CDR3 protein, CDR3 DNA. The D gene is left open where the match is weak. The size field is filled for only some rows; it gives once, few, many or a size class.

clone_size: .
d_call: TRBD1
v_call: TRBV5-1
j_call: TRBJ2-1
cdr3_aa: CASSLELGQVDEQFF
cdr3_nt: TGCGCCAGCAGCTTAGAGCTAGGACAGGTCGATGAGCAGTTCTTC

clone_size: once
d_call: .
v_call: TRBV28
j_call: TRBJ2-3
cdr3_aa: CASSPSYIIAEHTDTQYF
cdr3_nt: TGTGCCAGCAGTCCTTCTTACATCATAGCGGAGCACACAGATACGCAGTATTTT

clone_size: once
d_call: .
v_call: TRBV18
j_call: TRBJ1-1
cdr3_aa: CASSPPGVNTEAFF
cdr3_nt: TGTGCCAGCTCCCCGCCGGGAGTTAACACTGAAGCTTTCTTT

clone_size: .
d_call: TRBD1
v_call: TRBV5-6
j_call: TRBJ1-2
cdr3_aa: CASSLAQGALRATF
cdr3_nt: TGTGCCAGCAGCTTGGCTCAGGGGGCCCTCCGAGCCACCTTC

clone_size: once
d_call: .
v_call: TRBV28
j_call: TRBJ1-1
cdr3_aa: CASSHGQSEAFF
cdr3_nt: TGTGCCAGCAGTCACGGACAATCTGAAGCTTTCTTT

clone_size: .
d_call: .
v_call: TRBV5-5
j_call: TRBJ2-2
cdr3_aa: CASSRNAGTGELFF
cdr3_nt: TGTGCCAGCAGCCGAAATGCCGGCACCGGGGAGCTGTTTTTT

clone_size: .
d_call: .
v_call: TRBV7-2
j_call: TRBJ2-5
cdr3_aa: CASSLRGTQYF
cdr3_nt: TGTGCCAGCAGCTTACGGGGAACCCAGTACTTC

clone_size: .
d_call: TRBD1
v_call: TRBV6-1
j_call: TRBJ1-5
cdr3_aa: CASSEDREYQPQHF
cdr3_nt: TGTGCCAGCAGTGAGGACAGGGAGTACCAGCCCCAGCATTTT

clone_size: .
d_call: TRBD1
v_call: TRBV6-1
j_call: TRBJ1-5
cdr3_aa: CASSEAGQGAYQPQHF
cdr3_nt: TGTGCCAGCAGTGAGGCGGGACAGGGGGCTTATCAGCCCCAGCATTTT

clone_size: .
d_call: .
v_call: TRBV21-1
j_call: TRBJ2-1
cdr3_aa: CASSHKRERDRNEQFF
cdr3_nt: TGTGCCAGCAGCCACAAACGGGAACGGGATAGGAATGAGCAGTTCTTC

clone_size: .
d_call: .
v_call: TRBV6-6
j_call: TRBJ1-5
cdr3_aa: CASSTQGRQPQHF
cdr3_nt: TGTGCCAGCAGCACCCAGGGTCGGCAGCCCCAGCATTTT

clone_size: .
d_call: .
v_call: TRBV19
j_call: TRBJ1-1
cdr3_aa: CASSIGVVTEAFF
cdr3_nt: TGTGCCAGTAGTATCGGAGTAGTCACTGAAGCTTTCTTT

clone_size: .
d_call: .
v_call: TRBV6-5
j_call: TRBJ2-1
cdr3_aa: CASSFQGGLYNEQFF
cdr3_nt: TGTGCCAGCAGTTTTCAGGGTGGGCTGTACAATGAGCAGTTCTTC

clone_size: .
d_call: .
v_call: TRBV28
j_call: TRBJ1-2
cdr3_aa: CATGGVDDYGYTF
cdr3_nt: TGTGCCACCGGGGGGGTTGACGACTATGGCTACACCTTC

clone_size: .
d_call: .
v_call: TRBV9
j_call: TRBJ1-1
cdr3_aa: CASSVGTGSTEAFF
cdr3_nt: TGTGCCAGCAGCGTAGGAACGGGGTCCACTGAAGCTTTCTTT

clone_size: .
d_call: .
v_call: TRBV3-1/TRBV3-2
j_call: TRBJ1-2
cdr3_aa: CASSQRAGNYGYTF
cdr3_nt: TGTGCCAGCAGCCAAAGGGCGGGGAACTATGGCTACACCTTC

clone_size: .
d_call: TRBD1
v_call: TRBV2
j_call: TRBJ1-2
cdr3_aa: CASSGQGGYGYTF
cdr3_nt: TGTGCCAGCAGTGGACAGGGTGGCTATGGCTACACCTTC

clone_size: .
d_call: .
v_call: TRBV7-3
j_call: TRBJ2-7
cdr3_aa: CANSSGLPAFYEQYF
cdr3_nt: TGTGCCAACAGTTCGGGACTTCCCGCCTTCTACGAGCAGTACTTC

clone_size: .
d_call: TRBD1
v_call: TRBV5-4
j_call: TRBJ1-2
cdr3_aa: CASSIPGQPYYGYTF
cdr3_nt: TGTGCCAGCAGTATTCCGGGACAGCCATACTATGGCTACACCTTC

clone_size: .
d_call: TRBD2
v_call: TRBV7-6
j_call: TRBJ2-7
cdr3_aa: CASSLAGLAGIYEQYF
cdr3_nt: TGTGCCAGCAGCTTAGCTGGTCTAGCGGGAATCTACGAGCAGTACTTC

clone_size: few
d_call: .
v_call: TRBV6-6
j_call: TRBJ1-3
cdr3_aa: CASRAGQTGNTIYF
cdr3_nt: TGTGCCAGCAGGGCCGGACAGACTGGAAACACCATATATTTT

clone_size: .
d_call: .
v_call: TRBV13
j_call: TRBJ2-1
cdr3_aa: CASSLVPAVLRATYNEQFF
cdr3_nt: TGTGCCAGCAGCTTAGTTCCGGCGGTCTTACGTGCCACCTACAATGAGCAGTTCTTC